This TCR beta chain came from a study of T cells in Graves' hyperthyroidism and ophthalmopathy. Study results and caveats: Ophthalmopathy was identified by the model a median around 5.9 months ahead of onset. Through a model of 13 V-J features, ophthalmopathy was separated from stable hyperthyroidism.

J gave up 6 bases and V 4 bases, and 5 bases lay outside the gene matches. The CDR3 covers 16 residues. Germline CDR1 SGHRS, CDR2 YFSETQ. RNA transcripts served as the template for amplifying TCR beta CDR3 regions. Carried out on the TCR CDR3, a first-round RT-PCR used the HTBI primer set. One entry per CDR3 protein results from TCRdb running MiXCR on the multiplex PCR reads. The table has 250,000 to 300,000 distinct CDR3 sequences, about 15% seen once. On this clonotype: Its specificity is unknown.

This sequence originates from a woman between 55 and 75 years old with Graves' ophthalmopathy. This chain links TRBV5-1 with TRBJ2-3, with TRBD2 matching 16 bases. Source material: blood. The CDR3 DNA follows: TGCGCCAGCAGCACCGGGACTAGCGGGGGGGCCGATACGCAGTATTTT. It encodes CASSTGTSGGADTQYF.